What follows describes a single T cell receptor (beta chain). The clone's antigen remains unknown. No clone much larger than this one lies a single base away; base qualities are absent. The data are from a study of somatic mutations in cytotoxic T cells in rheumatoid arthritis (dated by TCRdb to about 2017). Context from the whole study: Right after diagnosis and prior to the start of any treatment, about 29 ml EDTA of peripheral blood was drawn from patients. Sorted V beta1+ cells also underwent TCRB sequencing, and some V beta antibody-stained T-cell populations were flow-sorted at nearly 100% purity on a FACSAria II or Sony SH800. To characterize clonality, the study used TCRB deep sequencing while asking whether somatic mutations are carried by expanded CD8+ T-cell clones in newly diagnosed, untreated rheumatoid arthritis. A total of about 67 rheumatoid arthritis patients and about 21 healthy controls underwent TCRB deep sequencing. Patients and controls did not essentially differ in median age, which was nearly identical between the groups.

On an AutoMACS, CD4+ and CD8+ cells were isolated via positive magnetic bead selection, and their purity was verified by flow cytometry. Clonal expansions were first screened by flow cytometry with a TCR V beta antibody panel, then characterized by TCRB deep sequencing of sorted CD8+ fractions. Peripheral blood mononuclear cells were obtained using density gradient separation with Ficoll-Paque PLUS. Using Nucleospin Tissue or Tissue XS kits, DNA was extracted from CD4-enriched, CD8-enriched or PBMC samples, with quantification by a Qubit 2.0 fluorometer. V and J are truncated by 0 bases and 0 bases respectively, leaving an intervening sequence of 6 bases. CDR1 and CDR2 were assigned from the germline V gene as MGHRA and YSYEKL. The CDR3 starts with the cysteine, ends with the phenylalanine, and has 15 residues. Only the CDR3 part of the read is kept: 45 bases, read in frame from the first base. Findings and caveats that apply to the study as a whole: There was no significant difference in CD8+ T-cell clonality between rheumatoid arthritis patients and age-matched healthy controls. The expanded CD8+ clones had unknown antigen targets, and not appearing in virus-specific databases did not rule out that they were virus-specific. The slight TRBV07 underrepresentation in patients was not adjusted for multiple comparisons. In about an eighth of the roughly 60 patients, more than 20% of CD8+ cells belonged to the largest CD8+ clone, while several identical CD8+ TCRB sequences were shared between blood and synovial fluid. In patients, CD8+ clonality rose with age (Spearman r ~ 0.52), which was not the case in healthy controls.

Genomic DNA underwent TCRB CDR3 sequencing using the immunoSEQ assay. Per the source publication's procedure: Patient CD8+ clones larger than 1% were compared against published virus-specific TCRB sequences, and only a few matched. Nothing other than productive TCRB rearrangements was included in the analyses. Clonality was expressed as a Shannon entropy-based productive clonality index, with each clone defined by a unique TCRB CDR3 sequence. Repertoire overlap between two samples was calculated from the template counts of each clone relative to total templates per sample. V-gene usage measured by flow cytometry correlated with TCRB sequencing V-gene usage, with a Spearman r of roughly 0.64. The immuneACCESS repertoire file appears here via TCRdb, limited to in-frame rearrangements. These files lack a portion of the clones; in checked studies, under half of the deficit traces to unresolved V genes, and the cause of the others is not known. The V and J calls and the clone size are those of that table, but D and trimming were determined from the DNA. Across this sample there are approximately 15,000 clones, with more than 60% seen only once. In total, the top ten clones hold around a sixth of the sample.

Rearrangement joined TRBV4-1 to TRBJ1-3, with the identity of the D gene unclear. The clonotype originates from an adult with rheumatoid arthritis. Sequencing was carried out using CD8+ T cells sorted from blood. Here the CDR3 is given as CASSQDRGSGNTIYF. The sequenced DNA: TGCGCCAGCAGCCAAGATCGGGGCTCTGGAAACACCATATATTTT.